This T cell receptor (beta chain) was documented in a study of type 1 and type 2 diabetes patients. Background on the study: Donors were type 1 diabetes, type 2 diabetes, or nondiabetic controls. T cells were magnetically sorted from PBMCs as CD4+ or CD8+ subsets.

Study findings and constraints: Type 1 diabetes repertoires were significantly less diverse than type 2 diabetes ones. Between type 2 diabetes and control samples, V and J usage averaged around 0.97 correlation.

The V and J ends lost 4 bases and 3 bases, in that order; junction bases with no gene match: 4. The CDR3 covers 14 residues. Germline V lookup: CDR1 MDHEN, CDR2 SYDVKM. Points on this clonotype: Its specificity is unknown.

Genomic DNA was the PCR template. Amplification of the beta chain CDR3 used 30 forward and 13 reverse multiplex primers. TCRdb re-called the multiplex PCR reads through MiXCR, storing one row per CDR3 protein. In the table there are 250,000 or so distinct CDR3 sequences, more than 40% of which are singletons. This receptor was taken from a man aged 18 to 29 with type 2 diabetes. The sequencing input was peripheral blood mononuclear cells (PBMCs). The V and J genes are TRBV28 and TRBJ2-7; 9 bases are a match to TRBD1. As DNA, the CDR3 is TGTGCCAGCAGTTCCGGGACAGGGAACTACGAGCAGTACTTC. Translation gives CASSSGTGNYEQYF.